These 21 T cell receptor beta chains were all obtained from the same sample, sequenced in a study of cytomegalovirus exposure and HLA in healthy donors. PCR was performed using 60 Vbeta and 13 Jbeta primers. Assay used: immunoSEQ multiplex PCR; TCRdb lists only in-frame clones, some missing. Of roughly 62,000 clones in the sample, about 80% are singletons; the top ten hold approximately 3.4%. Specimen: PBMCs. The receptors shown here come from a woman between 35 and 50 years old in good health and CMV-seropositive.

The chain recombines TRBV15 with TRBJ2-5; the D gene is possibly TRBD2 (5 bases). The CDR3 contains 15 residues. Germline V CDR1 and CDR2: LNHNV, YYDKDF (reference sequence). V dropped 5 bases and J dropped 2 bases, with 15 bases sitting between them. For the CDR3, the DNA is TGTGCCACCAGCCTCCGGGATCCGGAACAAGAGACCCAGTACTTC. Protein: CATSLRDPEQETQYF.

This chain connects TRBV6-6 to TRBJ2-3; 8 bases line up with TRBD1. The CDR3 is made up of 15 amino acids. Germline assignment: CDR1 MNHNY and CDR2 SVGAGI (reference sequence). The V segment lost 7 bases and the J segment 3 bases; nucleotides outside the gene matches: 9. The CDR3 is CASTQGDRRTDTQYF. The CDR3 nucleotides read TGTGCCAGCACCCAGGGGGACAGGCGGACAGATACGCAGTATTTT.

This rearrangement joins TRBV4-3 to TRBJ2-7; D is perhaps TRBD2 (5 bases). CDR1 is LGHNA, CDR2 YSLEER, per germline. Trimming removed 0 bases at V and 3 bases at J, with 12 bases between. CDR3 length: 15 residues. The CDR3 is CASSQDLRAHYEQYF. Written as DNA, the CDR3 is TGCGCCAGCAGCCAAGATCTGAGGGCCCACTACGAGCAGTACTTC.

The V gene is TRBV5-4, the J gene TRBJ1-6, with 10 bases lining up with TRBD1. The V gene's germline CDR1 is SGHNT and CDR2 YYREEE (reference sequence). The J segment lost 9 bases and the V segment lost 4 bases, leaving 13 bases of the junction unmatched. This CDR3 spans 17 amino acids. As DNA, the CDR3 is TGTGCCAGCAGCCCTGGCCCCGGGACAGGGGATGGTTCACCCCTCCACTTT. Its protein product is CASSPGPGTGDGSPLHF.

The chain joins TRBV30 to TRBJ2-1; D perhaps matches TRBD1 (5 bases). The CDR3 is 18 amino acids. Looked up from germline, CDR1 is GTSNPN and CDR2 is SVGIG (reference sequence). With 0 bases removed from V and 0 bases from J, the gap between germline ends came to 18 bases. In DNA, the CDR3 is TGTGCCTGGAGTGTTGGCAGGGTTACTTTCAGCTCCTACAATGAGCAGTTCTTC. This codes for CAWSVGRVTFSSYNEQFF.

CDR3 residues: CAISRLGEPGGYEQYF. The CDR3 DNA reads TGTGCCATCAGCAGATTGGGGGAACCGGGGGGCTACGAGCAGTACTTC. The V and J genes are TRBV10-3 and TRBJ2-7; 7 bases line up with TRBD2. Germline CDR1 and CDR2: ENHRY and SYGVKD. The CDR3 loop spans 16 amino acids. Trimming took 6 bases from V and 3 from J; bases not matched to a gene: 14.

This chain connects TRBV7-9 to TRBJ1-2; D possibly corresponds to TRBD1 (5 bases). V lost 5 bases and J lost 6, with 16 bases in between. CDR3 length equals 14 residues. CDR1 is SEHNR and CDR2 is FQNEAQ in the germline V gene (reference sequence). The CDR3 DNA is TGTGCCAGCAGCCCCATTGGGCAGGGCGATGGCTACACCTTC. Encoded protein: CASSPIGQGDGYTF.

The chain combines TRBV19 with TRBJ1-3; 8 bases align to TRBD1. The germline V gene encodes CDR1 LNHDA and CDR2 SQIVND (reference sequence). With 4 bases clipped from V and 4 bases from J, the junction kept 15 bases outside the gene matches. The length of the CDR3 is 18 residues. CDR3: CASSKAHTRTGPGNTIYF. Written as DNA, the CDR3 is TGTGCCAGTAGTAAAGCCCACACGCGGACAGGGCCAGGAAACACCATATATTTT.

The V and J genes are TRBV6-1 and TRBJ1-6; tentative D call: TRBD1 (5 bases). V dropped 4 bases and J dropped 12 bases, with 13 bases sitting between them. The CDR3 length is 13 residues. The germline CDR1 and CDR2 sequences are MNHNS and SASEGT. The DNA for the CDR3 is TGTGCCAGCAGTGTGGCAGGAGACAGACCCCTCCACTTT. Its protein product is CASSVAGDRPLHF.

V and J are TRBV5-4 and TRBJ1-2; 8 bases map to TRBD1. This CDR3 contains 14 residues. Germline lookup yields CDR1 SGHNT and CDR2 YYREEE (reference sequence). With V trimmed by 3 bases and J by 4 bases, 5 bases remained unmatched. The chain's CDR3 is CASSWGQDPYGYTF. CDR3 nucleotide sequence: TGTGCCAGCAGCTGGGGACAGGACCCCTATGGCTACACCTTC. Complete variable domain (other parts from reference TRBV5-4 and TRBJ1-2): ETGVTQSPTHLIKTRGQQVTLRCSSQSGHNTVSWYQQALGQGPQFIFQYYREEENGRGNFPPRFSGLQFPNYSSELNVNALELDDSALYLCASSWGQDPYGYTFGSGTRLTVV.

This sequence joins TRBV6-1 and TRBJ1-2, with D uncertain. Germline values: CDR1 MNHNS, CDR2 SASEGT. This CDR3 has 14 residues. The V end lost 2 bases, the J end lost 8 bases, and 15 bases lay between the germline ends. CDR3 DNA: TGTGCCAGCAGTGAAAGGGAAGGGAGGGAAGGCTACACCTTC. This codes for CASSEREGREGYTF.

This clone showed up just a few times. The chain recombines TRBV29-1 with TRBJ2-7, with 7 bases matching TRBD1. Per germline, CDR1 SQVTM and CDR2 ANQGSEA. V was clipped by 4 bases and J by 3 bases; unmatched bases: 3. CDR3 length: 12 residues. The CDR3 nucleotides read TGCAGCGTTGTTGGACAGGTCTACGAGCAGTACTTC. Translation: CSVVGQVYEQYF.

This chain connects TRBV19 to TRBJ1-6; 10 bases are shared with TRBD1. After removal of 8 bases from V and 7 bases from J, the junction contained 5 bases not matched to a gene. The CDR3 length is 14 residues. Looked up from germline, CDR1 is LNHDA and CDR2 is SQIVND (reference sequence). The CDR3 reads CASADRGENSPLHF. In nucleotides, the CDR3 is TGTGCCAGTGCGGACAGGGGGGAGAATTCACCCCTCCACTTT.

The chain employs TRBV5-5 and TRBJ1-5; tentatively, D is TRBD1 (6 bases). The CDR3 runs to 18 residues. V dropped 0 bases and J dropped 4 bases, with 20 bases sitting between them. Germline V lookup: CDR1 SGHKS, CDR2 YYEKEE (reference sequence). The CDR3 bases are TGTGCCAGCAGCTTGGTAGGGAAGGACAGATTATTAAATCAGCCCCAGCATTTT. It is translated as CASSLVGKDRLLNQPQHF. Complete variable domain (other parts from reference TRBV5-5 and TRBJ1-5): DAGVTQSPTHLIKTRGQQVTLRCSPISGHKSVSWYQQVLGQGPQFIFQYYEKEERGRGNFPDRFSARQFPNYSSELNVNALLLGDSALYLCASSLVGKDRLLNQPQHFGDGTRLSIL.

V is TRBV10-2 and J is TRBJ2-5; D possibly corresponds to TRBD1 (6 bases). V was cut by 5 bases and J by 1 base, with 8 bases left in between. Germline V lookup: CDR1 WSHSY, CDR2 SAAADI. The CDR3 spans 13 residues. CDR3 protein: CASSRQVQETQYF. As DNA, the CDR3 is TGCGCCAGCAGTCGACAGGTCCAAGAGACCCAGTACTTC.

The chain joins TRBV5-4 to TRBJ2-7; 7 nucleotides match TRBD1. Per germline, CDR1 SGHNT and CDR2 YYREEE (reference sequence). CDR3 length equals 16 residues. V lost 4 bases and J lost 1; bases outside the gene matches: 11. CDR3 sequence: CASSLAPGGWSYEQYF. The CDR3, as DNA: TGTGCCAGCAGCCTAGCCCCAGGGGGTTGGTCCTACGAGCAGTACTTC.

This sequence joins TRBV6-4 and TRBJ1-2, with 9 bases lining up with TRBD1. The germline gives CDR1 MRHNA, CDR2 SNTAGT. This CDR3 has 14 residues. Trimming at V came to 6 bases and at J to 8 bases, leaving 10 bases not matched to a gene. This CDR3 reads CASSQTGGPGGYTF. CDR3 in DNA: TGTGCCAGCAGCCAAACAGGGGGCCCGGGAGGCTACACCTTC.

The V call is TRBV11-2, the J call TRBJ1-2, with a possible D match to TRBD1 (5 bases). There are 14 residues in the CDR3. The germline gives CDR1 SGHAT, CDR2 FQNNGV. Deletions cut 1 base from V and 3 bases from J, with 9 bases between. This chain's CDR3 is CASSLGQGYYGYTF. CDR3 nucleotides: TGTGCCAGCAGCTTAGGTCAGGGATACTATGGCTACACCTTC.

This clone turned up a few times. This chain links TRBV30 with TRBJ2-5; D is undetermined. V was clipped by 0 bases and J by 3 bases, with 8 bases between them. The germline CDR1 and CDR2 sequences are GTSNPN and SVGIG (reference sequence). The CDR3 spans 13 residues. The CDR3 reads CAWSVLSEETQYF. The CDR3 DNA sequence: TGTGCCTGGAGTGTACTATCAGAAGAGACCCAGTACTTC.

V and J are TRBV25-1 and TRBJ1-2; a weak D match, TRBD1 (6 bases). In germline, CDR1 is MGHDK, CDR2 SYGVNS. The V and J ends lost 6 bases and 4 bases respectively, with 12 bases between them. There are 13 residues in the CDR3. CDR3 sequence: CASSWEGGYGYTF. The CDR3 nucleotides read TGTGCCAGCAGCTGGGAAGGGGGCTATGGCTACACCTTC.

The V gene is TRBV5-8, the J gene TRBJ1-1; D is unclear. The ends were cut back, 0 bases at V and 3 bases at J, with 6 bases in the middle. Germline lookup yields CDR1 SGHTS and CDR2 YDEGEE. The length of the CDR3 is 13 residues. CDR3 residues: CASSLVEYTEAFF. As DNA, the CDR3 is TGTGCCAGCAGCTTGGTAGAGTACACTGAAGCTTTCTTT.